The 18 T cell receptor beta chains below all came from one sample that was sequenced in a study of monozygotic twins with inflammatory bowel disease (dated by TCRdb to the late 2010s). Receptor libraries were prepared by 5' RACE. The sequencer was an Illumina HiSeq 2500. TCRdb reprocessed the reads, reporting each CDR3 protein sequence once and no DNA. The table held for this sample gives about 160,000 distinct CDR3 sequences. In total, the top ten clones hold 2% to 3% of the sample. Sequencing was performed on blood. These TCRs come from a human donor with ulcerative colitis or Crohn's disease, or a healthy co-twin of an affected twin (not recorded which).

V and J are TRBV5-4 and TRBJ2-7; lacking DNA, the TRBD1 call made by TCRdb goes unchecked. Germline V CDR1 and CDR2: SGHNT, YYREEE (reference sequence). The CDR3 totals 13 residues. The CDR3 region is CASSADRVHEQYF.

The genes are TRBV11-1 and TRBJ1-2; there is no DNA to check the TCRdb D call of TRBD1. The CDR3 consists of 14 residues. The germline gives CDR1 SGHAT, CDR2 FQDESV (reference sequence). This chain's CDR3 is CASSLPGGANGYTF.

The chain links TRBV5-6 to TRBJ1-6; the D gene TCRdb calls, TRBD1, cannot be checked with no DNA. Germline V gives CDR1 SGHDT, CDR2 YYEEEE. CDR3 length: 16 residues. This CDR3 reads CASSLIGQLLNSPLHF.

The chain joins TRBV11-2 to TRBJ2-2; the D call from TCRdb, TRBD2, cannot be confirmed without DNA. The CDR3 runs 19 residues. Germline V gives CDR1 SGHAT, CDR2 FQNNGV. Here the CDR3 reads CASSGWGLGSGLDTGELFF.

V gene TRBV4-3 combines with J gene TRBJ2-1; TCRdb proposes TRBD1, but this gene call is untestable without DNA. Germline CDR1 is LGHNA and CDR2 is YSLEER. The CDR3 is 13 amino acids. CDR3 loop: CASTSVRGNEQFF.

The CDR3 spells CSARAPGGSGSYEQYF. The V call is TRBV20-1, the J call TRBJ2-7; the TCRdb call, TRBD1, lacks DNA for checking. Germline V gene lookup returns CDR1 DFQATT and CDR2 SNEGSKA (reference sequence). The CDR3 is made up of 16 amino acids.

The gene calls are TRBV7-9 and TRBJ1-2; the D call from TCRdb, TRBD1, cannot be confirmed without DNA. This CDR3 has 13 residues. Germline CDR1 and CDR2: SEHNR and FQNEAQ (reference sequence). The CDR3 region is CASSQIGQGGYTF.

This CDR3 is CSARDLAGGSEQFF. The rearrangement links TRBV20-1 to TRBJ2-1; there is no DNA to check the TCRdb D call of TRBD2. The CDR3 runs to 14 residues. Germline V lookup: CDR1 DFQATT, CDR2 SNEGSKA (reference sequence).

The chain couples TRBV24-1 to TRBJ2-1; without DNA, the TCRdb call of TRBD1 cannot be checked. The length of the CDR3 is 14 residues. CDR1 is KGHDR, CDR2 SFDVKD, per germline. The CDR3 is CATSSTGGYNEQFF.

This CDR3 reads CASSQAYTRGDTQYF. The V call is TRBV3-1, the J call TRBJ2-3. CDR1 is LGHDT and CDR2 is YNNKEL in the germline V gene (reference sequence). This CDR3 comprises 15 residues.

This chain's CDR3 is CASSLGQGLAGGQNEQFF. The chain links TRBV5-6 to TRBJ2-1; there is no DNA to check the TCRdb D call of TRBD2. CDR3 length: 18 residues. Germline V gene lookup returns CDR1 SGHDT and CDR2 YYEEEE.

The chain uses TRBV28 and TRBJ2-3; the D call of TRBD1 rests on TCRdb alone, since no DNA is present to check it. CDR3 size: 16 residues. Germline V lookup: CDR1 MDHEN, CDR2 SYDVKM. CDR3 sequence: CATKPNPGISTDTQYF.

CDR3 amino acids: CAISGALLAGVTDTQYF. The genes are TRBV10-3 and TRBJ2-3; TCRdb selects TRBD2, and the lack of DNA leaves this call unchecked. CDR1 and CDR2 (germline): ENHRY, SYGVKD. This CDR3 has 17 residues.

V gene TRBV20-1 combines with J gene TRBJ2-7; as DNA is missing, the TRBD1 call by TCRdb cannot be tested. The CDR3 runs to 13 residues. Germline V gene data show CDR1 as DFQATT and CDR2 as SNEGSKA (reference sequence). CDR3 in amino acids: CSARTGFSYEQYF.

The gene calls are TRBV7-2 and TRBJ1-1; TCRdb indicates TRBD1, and absent DNA this call remains unverified. This CDR3 comprises 14 residues. Germline V gives CDR1 SGHTA, CDR2 FQGNSA. The CDR3 reads CASSQTGFDTEAFF.

CDR3 residues: CASSLTTYRGRSPLHF. This sequence joins TRBV7-9 and TRBJ1-6; TCRdb picks TRBD1, but there is no DNA to check that call. The CDR3 spans 16 residues. The V gene's germline CDR1 is SEHNR and CDR2 FQNEAQ (reference sequence).

The chain is built from TRBV12-3 or TRBV12-4 and TRBJ2-7; TCRdb outputs TRBD1, but without DNA this stays unchecked. The CDR3 consists of 15 residues. CDR3 sequence reads: CASSPDRGRSYEQYF.

The chain is built from TRBV19 and TRBJ2-2; TCRdb's D call, TRBD2, is unchecked because there is no DNA. Germline V gives CDR1 LNHDA, CDR2 SQIVND (reference sequence). The CDR3 consists of 19 residues. The CDR3 is CASSIPHLTSGGATGELFF.